These 24 T cell receptor beta chains were sequenced from one sample in a study of T cell responses to AZD1222 COVID-19 vaccine. Assay: immunoSEQ multiplex PCR; the TCRdb copy retains only in-frame clones and omits some. The repertoire includes 250,000 to 300,000 clones, about 94% of them detected once, and 0.55% sits in the top ten. This specimen was peripheral blood, taken 28 days after the second AZD1222 dose. The source is an adult who received the AZD1222 COVID-19 vaccine.

J is TRBJ2-7 and V is TRBV27; 7 bases match TRBD2. The J segment lost 2 bases and the V segment lost 2 bases, leaving 9 bases of the junction unmatched. Germline V gives CDR1 MNHEY, CDR2 SMNVEV (reference sequence). The CDR3 has 16 residues. The CDR3, as DNA: TGTGCCAGCAGTTTAGGGGTAGCGGGTCTGACCTACGAGCAGTACTTC. This codes for CASSLGVAGLTYEQYF.

The chain has TRBV29-1 and TRBJ2-3; 14 nucleotides line up with TRBD2. V shed 5 bases, J shed 2 bases, and the junction held 3 bases outside the gene matches. The CDR3 spans 15 residues. CDR1 is SQVTM, CDR2 ANQGSEA, per germline. CDR3 loop: CSVRTSGGYTDTQYF. CDR3 nucleotides: TGCAGCGTTCGGACTAGCGGGGGGTACACAGATACGCAGTATTTT.

The V gene is TRBV2, the J gene TRBJ1-5; 7 bases are shared with TRBD1. CDR1 and CDR2 (germline): SNHLY, FYNNEI. With 7 bases clipped from V and 2 bases from J, the junction kept 8 bases outside the gene matches. This CDR3 spans 15 amino acids. The CDR3 coding sequence is TGTGCCAGCACCTCAGGGGGATATGGCAATCAGCCCCAGCATTTT. This gives the protein CASTSGGYGNQPQHF.

The CDR3 DNA reads as TGCGCCAGCAGCTTGGAGGGGGATGCCGCCTACGAGCAGTACTTC. The encoded protein is CASSLEGDAAYEQYF. The rearrangement uses TRBV5-1 and TRBJ2-7; TRBD1 is a possible D gene (6 bases). The germline V and J ends were trimmed by 0 bases and 2 bases, with 12 bases remaining between them. The length of the CDR3 is 15 residues. CDR1 and CDR2 (germline): SGHRS, YFSETQ.

This chain links TRBV19 with TRBJ1-1; D is uncertain. The CDR3 is made up of 13 amino acids. The germline V and J ends were trimmed by 5 bases and 2 bases, with 9 bases remaining between them. Germline lookup yields CDR1 LNHDA and CDR2 SQIVND (reference sequence). The CDR3 sequence is CASSHLGNTEAFF. The CDR3 region has the DNA TGTGCCAGTAGTCACCTCGGAAACACTGAAGCTTTCTTT.

J is TRBJ1-6 and V is TRBV3-1 (or the pseudogene TRBV3-2); 7 positions match TRBD1. Germline CDR1 reads LGHDT; CDR2 reads YNNKEL (reference sequence). The CDR3 loop spans 17 amino acids. V lost 1 base and J lost 3; bases outside the gene matches: 6. The CDR3 region has the DNA TGTGCCAGCAGCCAAGGGATAGGGGGCGACTATAATTCACCCCTCCACTTT. Residues: CASSQGIGGDYNSPLHF.

This sequence joins TRBV7-3 and TRBJ2-1; D gene uncertain. The CDR3 runs 14 residues. Per the germline V gene, CDR1 is SGHTA and CDR2 is FQGTGA. V was clipped by 1 base and J by 8 bases, with 12 bases between them. The DNA for the CDR3 is TGTGCCAGCAGCTTAATCAACTCCCCGGATGAGCAGTTCTTC. It translates to CASSLINSPDEQFF.

V and J are TRBV20-1 and TRBJ2-5; weak D call: TRBD1 (5 bases). Looked up from germline, CDR1 is DFQATT and CDR2 is SNEGSKA (reference sequence). V was cut by 6 bases and J by 4 bases, with 9 bases left in between. CDR3 length: 11 residues. This CDR3 is CSAIRGETQYF. The CDR3 DNA sequence: TGCAGTGCGATAAGGGGAGAGACCCAGTACTTC.

The J gene is TRBJ1-5, the V gene TRBV6-5, with TRBD1 identical over 10 bases. The V gene's germline CDR1 is MNHEY and CDR2 SVGAGI. Trimming removed 6 bases from V and 4 bases from J; junction bases left unmatched: 0. The CDR3 length is 13 residues. The CDR3 sequence: CASRGQGNQPQHF. The CDR3 nucleotides are TGTGCCAGCAGGGGACAGGGGAATCAGCCCCAGCATTTT.

This sequence joins TRBV6-4 and TRBJ2-2; TRBD2 matches at 9 bases. Trimming took 5 bases from V and 3 from J; bases not matched to a gene: 1. The CDR3 contains 14 residues. Germline CDR1 is MRHNA and CDR2 is SNTAGT. The DNA of the CDR3 is TGTGCCAGCAGTTTAGCGGGAGACACCGGGGAGCTGTTTTTT. Protein product: CASSLAGDTGELFF.

The chain uses TRBV19 and TRBJ2-2; D unresolved. CDR1 is LNHDA and CDR2 is SQIVND in the germline V gene (reference sequence). Trimming took 4 bases from V and 6 from J, leaving 15 bases between them. CDR3 size: 15 residues. CDR3 in DNA: TGTGCCAGTAGTAGTAGCTTCTTTGGGCCCGGGGAGCTGTTTTTT. This translates into CASSSSFFGPGELFF.

This chain links TRBV3-1 (or the pseudogene TRBV3-2) with TRBJ1-1; a possible D gene is TRBD1 (6 bases). This CDR3 spans 12 amino acids. The ends were cut back, 4 bases at V and 9 bases at J, with 12 bases in the middle. CDR1 LGHDT and CDR2 YNNKEL come from the germline V gene (reference sequence). The CDR3 here is CASSLAGAQAFF. CDR3 in DNA: TGTGCCAGCAGCCTCGCAGGGGCACAAGCTTTCTTT.

Written as DNA, the CDR3 is TGTGCCAGCAGCCAAGCACAGGAAATCACTGAAGCTTTCTTT. Its translation is CASSQAQEITEAFF. The gene calls are TRBV14 and TRBJ1-1; TRBD1 might be the D (5 bases). CDR3 size: 14 residues. The V and J ends lost 1 base and 4 bases respectively, with 10 bases between them. Germline-derived CDR1 and CDR2 are SGHDN and FVKESK.

This chain connects TRBV7-8 to TRBJ2-7; D not resolved. V lost 5 bases to trimming and J lost 2 bases, with 10 bases between them. The germline V gene encodes CDR1 SGHVS and CDR2 FQNEAQ. The CDR3 is 13 residues long. The CDR3 spells CASSPRTAYEQYF. The DNA for the CDR3 is TGTGCCAGCAGCCCACGGACGGCCTACGAGCAGTACTTC.

This chain uses TRBV10-3 with TRBJ2-7; possibly TRBD1 or TRBD2 for D (6 bases each). The germline V gene encodes CDR1 ENHRY and CDR2 SYGVKD. V lost 10 bases and J 2 bases, leaving 21 bases between the germline ends. This CDR3 has 15 amino acids. CDR3 bases: TGTGCCACCGGAGGGAAAGGACAGCTGACCTACGAGCAGTACTTC. As protein: CATGGKGQLTYEQYF.

This clone occurred once. The genes are TRBV15 and TRBJ1-1; D is uncertain. The CDR3 contains 13 residues. Germline CDR1 is LNHNV and CDR2 is YYDKDF (reference sequence). V lost 0 bases and J lost 3, with 5 bases in between. Written as DNA, the CDR3 is TGTGCCACCAGCAGAGATCAGCACACTGAAGCTTTCTTT. Its translation: CATSRDQHTEAFF.

The chain is built from TRBV27 and TRBJ2-1; TRBD2 aligns across 12 bases. Germline V gene data show CDR1 as MNHEY and CDR2 as SMNVEV (reference sequence). The CDR3 covers 16 residues. V trimming: 4 bases; J trimming: 2 bases; junction bases outside the gene matches: 3. CDR3 amino acids: CASSSRLAGAYNEQFF. CDR3 nucleotide sequence: TGTGCCAGCAGTTCACGACTAGCGGGAGCCTACAATGAGCAGTTCTTC.

The chain uses TRBV19 and TRBJ1-5; 7 nucleotides align to TRBD1. This CDR3 has 16 residues. Trimming cost V 6 bases and J 11 bases; bases outside gene matches: 19. CDR1 and CDR2 (germline): LNHDA, SQIVND (reference sequence). The CDR3 coding sequence is TGTGCCAGTAGCCGAGGGGGACAGTTAGGCCGGGGGGCCCAGCATTTT. Encoded protein: CASSRGGQLGRGAQHF.

This clone has only a few counts. The CDR3 sequence is CASSGREKLFF. In DNA, the CDR3 is TGTGCCAGCAGCGGTCGGGAAAAACTGTTTTTT. The genes are TRBV21-1 and TRBJ1-4. TRBV21-1 is annotated as a pseudogene. The CDR3 is 11 residues long.

This chain links TRBV12-3 or TRBV12-4 with TRBJ1-2, with D unclear. This CDR3 has 13 residues. Deletions cut 1 base from V and 8 bases from J, with 11 bases between. The CDR3 region is CASSLGAYGGYTF. The CDR3 nucleotides read TGTGCCAGCAGTTTAGGGGCGTATGGGGGCTACACCTTC.

The chain joins TRBV5-4 to TRBJ1-1, with 9 nucleotides matching TRBD1. Trimming took 4 bases from V and 4 from J; bases not matched to a gene: 8. The CDR3 has 15 residues. From germline, CDR1 is SGHNT and CDR2 YYREEE (reference sequence). The CDR3 region has the DNA TGTGCCAGCAGCGTGAACAGGGGGCGCTTCACTGAAGCTTTCTTT. Amino acids: CASSVNRGRFTEAFF.

The chain combines TRBV5-6 with TRBJ1-5, with D maybe TRBD1 (6 bases). The V end lost 2 bases, the J end lost 5 bases, and 11 bases lay between the germline ends. CDR3 length equals 14 residues. CDR1 SGHDT and CDR2 YYEEEE come from the germline V gene. CDR3 in amino acids: CASSFGTLDQPQHF. The CDR3 nucleotides are TGTGCCAGCAGCTTCGGGACATTGGATCAGCCCCAGCATTTT.

The chain has TRBV28 and TRBJ1-6, with D unclear. CDR1 and CDR2 from the germline V gene are MDHEN and SYDVKM. The CDR3 is 14 amino acids. The ends were cut back, 2 bases at V and 9 bases at J, with 11 bases in the middle. CDR3 nucleotides: TGTGCCAGCAGTTTAGCCCTCCGGCGTTCACCCCTCCACTTT. This translates into CASSLALRRSPLHF.

CDR3 DNA: TGTGCCACCAGCAGGGGGGGACTAGCGGGGACGGTGCAGTTCTTC. It codes for CATSRGGLAGTVQFF. This chain connects TRBV15 to TRBJ2-1; 13 bases line up with TRBD2. Germline V CDR1 and CDR2: LNHNV, YYDKDF (reference sequence). V shed 3 bases, J shed 12 bases, and the junction held 8 bases outside the gene matches. The CDR3 is made up of 15 amino acids.